The next 31 T cell receptor beta chains were all read from a single sample in a study of blood T cell repertoires in COVID-19. The method was immunoSEQ multiplex PCR; TCRdb's version includes in-frame clones alone and lacks a portion of them. The data hold about 180,000 clones, with around 85% observed a single time. Sequenced: peripheral blood. The receptors come from a man aged 70 or older with active or convalescent COVID-19.

The CDR3 reads CASSRQGWGNTEAFF. As DNA, the CDR3 is TGTGCCAGCAGTAGACAGGGTTGGGGGAACACTGAAGCTTTCTTT. The chain joins TRBV6-5 to TRBJ1-1; TRBD1 agrees at 7 bases. The CDR3 covers 15 residues. The junction had 7 bases not matched to a gene; V was cut back by 5 bases and J by 1 base. Per the germline V gene, CDR1 is MNHEY and CDR2 is SVGAGI.

The chain recombines TRBV7-2 with TRBJ2-5; 8 bases are shared with TRBD2. CDR3 size: 12 residues. The germline V gene has CDR1 SGHTA and CDR2 FQGNSA. J gave up 2 bases and V 10 bases, and 3 bases lay outside the gene matches. CDR3 bases: TGTGCCACCCAGCGGGAGCAAGAGACCCAGTACTTC. As protein: CATQREQETQYF. Full variable domain (remainder filled in from reference TRBV7-2 and TRBJ2-5): GAGVSQSPSNKVTEKGKDVELRCDPISGHTALYWYRQSLGQGLEFLIYFQGNSAPDKSGLPSDRFSAERTGGSVSTLTIQRTQQEDSAVYLCATQREQETQYFGPGTRLLVL.

The chain couples TRBV15 to TRBJ2-1; 9 bases agree with TRBD2. CDR1 is LNHNV, CDR2 YYDKDF, per germline (reference sequence). CDR3 length equals 16 residues. V was pared by 3 bases and J by 4 bases, with 7 bases of the junction left unmatched. This chain's CDR3 is CATSSPSGTTYNEQFF. CDR3 DNA sequence: TGTGCCACCAGCAGCCCTAGCGGGACAACGTACAATGAGCAGTTCTTC.

The rearrangement uses TRBV7-2 and TRBJ1-6; 7 positions agree with TRBD1. Unmatched junction bases numbered 12, after V lost 2 bases and J lost 14 bases. Germline CDR1 SGHTA, CDR2 FQGNSA. The CDR3 has 15 amino acids. Written as DNA, the CDR3 is TGTGCCAGCAGCTTATCCGGGACAGCGGGAGTAGCCCTCCACTTT. Its translation is CASSLSGTAGVALHF.

The chain couples TRBV13 to TRBJ1-2; D is unresolved. The CDR3 has 14 residues. V lost 0 bases to trimming and J lost 3 bases, with 8 bases between them. CDR1 and CDR2 from the germline V gene are PRHDT and FYEKMQ (reference sequence). The CDR3 nucleotides are TGTGCCAGCAGCTTAGGGAAGGGAGACTATGGCTACACCTTC. This gives the protein CASSLGKGDYGYTF.

The chain couples TRBV11-2 to TRBJ1-2; 10 nucleotides align to TRBD1. CDR3 length: 14 amino acids. Per the germline V gene, CDR1 is SGHAT and CDR2 is FQNNGV. J gave up 7 bases and V 0 bases, and 2 bases lay outside the gene matches. The CDR3 DNA sequence: TGTGCCAGCAGCTTAGAGGGGACAGGGGTTGGCTACACCTTC. Amino acids: CASSLEGTGVGYTF. Full variable domain (outside the CDR3, taken from reference TRBV11-2 and TRBJ1-2): EAGVAQSPRYKIIEKRQSVAFWCNPISGHATLYWYQQILGQGPKLLIQFQNNGVVDDSQLPKDRFSAERLKGVDSTLKIQPAKLEDSAVYLCASSLEGTGVGYTFGSGTRLTVV.

The J gene is TRBJ1-1, the V gene TRBV11-2; D is perhaps TRBD1 (5 bases). Between the trimmed V and J ends, which lost 3 bases and 0 bases, there was a span of 20 bases. This CDR3 spans 18 amino acids. Germline V CDR1 and CDR2: SGHAT, FQNNGV. The CDR3 DNA reads as TGTGCCAGCAGCTTCACATTCCCCATGGGGGGGGTGAACACTGAAGCTTTCTTT. As protein: CASSFTFPMGGVNTEAFF.

The V call is TRBV19, the J call TRBJ1-2; a possible D gene is TRBD1 (6 bases). Germline V gene data show CDR1 as LNHDA and CDR2 as SQIVND (reference sequence). This CDR3 spans 13 amino acids. Trimming cost V 5 bases and J 3 bases, with 10 bases left between them. The CDR3 is CASSVQGHYGYTF. CDR3 coding DNA: TGTGCCAGTAGTGTACAGGGACACTATGGCTACACCTTC.

This chain joins TRBV5-1 and TRBJ2-7, with D perhaps matching TRBD1 (6 bases). The CDR3 sequence is 17 residues long. The V end was cut by 4 bases, the J end by 3 bases, with 23 bases between. Germline CDR1 SGHRS, CDR2 YFSETQ. CDR3 loop: CASSPGIVRGTFYEQYF. The CDR3, as DNA: TGCGCCAGCAGCCCTGGAATAGTCAGGGGTACTTTCTACGAGCAGTACTTC.

The chain employs TRBV18 and TRBJ1-1, with D maybe TRBD1 (5 bases). CDR1 is KGHSH, CDR2 LQKENI, per germline. This CDR3 is built from 12 residues. V shed 5 bases and J shed 7 bases, with 11 bases lying between them. The CDR3 nucleotides are TGTGCCAGCTCAGCTCAGGGATTTGAAGCTTTCTTT. Protein product: CASSAQGFEAFF.

V gene TRBV19 combines with J gene TRBJ1-2; D is unclear. Germline CDR1 reads LNHDA; CDR2 reads SQIVND (reference sequence). V was trimmed by 3 bases and J by 8 bases, leaving 13 bases between them. The CDR3 contains 13 residues. As DNA, the CDR3 is TGTGCCAGTAGTATCTCGCTACCGGGAGGCTACACCTTC. It translates to CASSISLPGGYTF.

This clone was seen more than once but under ten times. This rearrangement joins TRBV28 to TRBJ2-1; tentative D call: TRBD1 (6 bases). V was trimmed by 9 bases and J by 2 bases, leaving 11 bases between them. This CDR3 comprises 13 residues. CDR1 and CDR2 (germline): MDHEN, SYDVKM. As DNA, the CDR3 is TGTGCCAGTTTTTCAGGGGCCTACAATGAGCAGTTCTTC. Protein sequence: CASFSGAYNEQFF.

This sequence joins TRBV15 and TRBJ2-5, with D possibly TRBD1 on 6 matching bases. CDR3 length equals 13 residues. Germline V gene data show CDR1 as LNHNV and CDR2 as YYDKDF (reference sequence). The V end was cut by 3 bases, the J end by 4 bases, with 9 bases between. The DNA of the CDR3 is TGTGCCACCAGCAGCAACAGGGTAGAGACCCAGTACTTC. Translation gives CATSSNRVETQYF.

The chain uses TRBV7-8 and TRBJ2-2; tentative D call: TRBD1 (5 bases). The CDR3 is 15 residues long. Germline CDR1 and CDR2: SGHVS and FQNEAQ. Trimming removed 1 base from V and 6 bases from J, with 12 bases in between. The CDR3 spells CASSLDPGIPGELFF. In DNA form, the CDR3 reads TGTGCCAGCAGCTTAGATCCAGGGATCCCCGGGGAGCTGTTTTTT.

This clone was found a few times. The V gene is TRBV6-5, the J gene TRBJ2-1; D ambiguous. V shed 3 bases and J shed 8 bases, with 8 bases lying between them. The CDR3 spans 12 residues. Germline CDR1 and CDR2: MNHEY and SVGAGI. CDR3 coding DNA: TGTGCCAGCAGTTATCCCTCTGATGAGCAGTTCTTC. It translates to CASSYPSDEQFF.

The rearrangement uses TRBV18 and TRBJ1-1; 8 nucleotides agree with TRBD1. Per germline, CDR1 KGHSH and CDR2 LQKENI. This CDR3 is built from 17 residues. Trimming cost V 3 bases and J 4 bases; bases outside gene matches: 13. As DNA, the CDR3 is TGTGCCAGCTCACCGAAAGAGGGCCCTCAGGGGGCCACTGAAGCTTTCTTT. It yields the protein CASSPKEGPQGATEAFF.

The rearrangement links TRBV18 to TRBJ2-5, with TRBD2 as a possible D gene (6 bases). Trimming left V 7 bases short and J 3 bases short, with 12 bases between. The germline CDR1 and CDR2 sequences are KGHSH and LQKENI. The CDR3 length is 13 residues. In nucleotides, the CDR3 is TGTGCCAGCTTACTTCGGAGGGAAGAGACCCAGTACTTC. It specifies CASLLRREETQYF.

A few counts support this clone. The chain has TRBV19 and TRBJ1-1; D is perhaps TRBD1 (6 bases). Trimming removed 6 bases from V and 6 bases from J, with 8 bases in between. Germline assignment: CDR1 LNHDA and CDR2 SQIVND (reference sequence). The CDR3 spans 11 residues. The CDR3 protein is CASRTGAEAFF. CDR3 sequence (DNA): TGTGCCAGTAGGACAGGAGCTGAAGCTTTCTTT.

The chain links TRBV18 to TRBJ1-4; 7 bases are a match to TRBD1. The CDR3 contains 15 residues. Germline CDR1 reads KGHSH; CDR2 reads LQKENI. V was clipped by 4 bases and J by 3 bases; unmatched bases: 5. The CDR3 nucleotides read TGTGCCAGCTCACTGGACAGGATAGCTAATGAAAAACTGTTTTTT. Its translation is CASSLDRIANEKLFF.

This chain connects TRBV6-1 to TRBJ1-3; the match to TRBD1 covers 8 bases. Looked up from germline, CDR1 is MNHNS and CDR2 is SASEGT. The V and J ends lost 0 bases and 2 bases, in that order; junction bases with no gene match: 15. The CDR3 is 20 amino acids. CDR3 sequence reads: CASSEAGDRNRFSPGNTIYF. As DNA, the CDR3 is TGTGCCAGCAGTGAAGCCGGGGACAGGAATAGGTTTAGCCCTGGAAACACCATATATTTT.

The V and J genes are TRBV4-3 and TRBJ1-1; TRBD1 might be the D (6 bases). CDR3 length equals 16 residues. Germline CDR1 is LGHNA and CDR2 is YSLEER. Trimming took off 0 bases at V and 1 base at J, with 12 bases between the two ends. The chain's CDR3 is CASSQDTGHPNTEAFF. The CDR3 coding sequence is TGCGCCAGCAGCCAAGATACGGGACACCCGAACACTGAAGCTTTCTTT.

The rearrangement links TRBV7-9 to TRBJ1-2; maybe TRBD1 (6 bases). The CDR3 runs 13 residues. V dropped 6 bases and J dropped 4 bases, with 12 bases sitting between them. CDR1 and CDR2 (germline): SEHNR, FQNEAQ (reference sequence). The CDR3 DNA sequence: TGTGCCAGCAGACCGCAGGGGCGCTATGGCTACACCTTC. This encodes CASRPQGRYGYTF.

The chain uses TRBV18 and TRBJ1-2; 7 bases match TRBD1. Germline values: CDR1 KGHSH, CDR2 LQKENI. After removal of 5 bases from V and 0 bases from J, the junction contained 3 bases not matched to a gene. The CDR3 loop spans 14 amino acids. The CDR3 here is CASSSGTANYGYTF. The CDR3 DNA follows: TGTGCCAGCTCATCCGGGACAGCTAACTATGGCTACACCTTC.

V usage is TRBV18 and J usage is TRBJ1-1; D unresolved. V dropped 5 bases and J dropped 7 bases, with 17 bases sitting between them. The CDR3 covers 14 residues. The germline gives CDR1 KGHSH, CDR2 LQKENI. The CDR3 nucleotides are TGTGCCAGCTCATTTTCTTCCGGCCTAGGTGAAGCTTTCTTT. As protein: CASSFSSGLGEAFF.

The gene calls are TRBV6-5 and TRBJ1-1; no reliable D call. The germline gives CDR1 MNHEY, CDR2 SVGAGI. Trimming removed 2 bases from V and 1 base from J, with 5 bases in between. The CDR3 is 13 residues long. CDR3 bases: TGTGCCAGCAGTTACGGGCGGAACACTGAAGCTTTCTTT. Translated: CASSYGRNTEAFF.

The J gene is TRBJ1-5, the V gene TRBV6-5; no reliable D call. The CDR3 spans 16 residues. CDR1 and CDR2 from the germline V gene are MNHEY and SVGAGI. Trimming stripped 4 bases from V and 1 base from J, with 14 bases between. CDR3 in DNA: TGTGCCAGCAGTTCCCAATACGACACAAGCAATCAGCCCCAGCATTTT. This encodes CASSSQYDTSNQPQHF.

V and J are TRBV9 and TRBJ2-5; tentative D call: TRBD1 (7 bases). Germline CDR1 SGDLS, CDR2 YYNGEE. V gave up 3 bases and J gave up 4 bases, with 16 bases separating them. The CDR3 is 15 residues long. In nucleotides, the CDR3 is TGTGCCAGCAGCGCGGAGGGGGCGCCGTCAGAGACCCAGTACTTC. Translated: CASSAEGAPSETQYF.

This chain uses TRBV29-1 with TRBJ1-2, with D possibly TRBD1 on 5 matching bases. CDR3 size: 12 residues. Looked up from germline, CDR1 is SQVTM and CDR2 is ANQGSEA. Trimming removed 4 bases from V and 4 bases from J, with 10 bases in between. The CDR3 sequence is CSVGSTAYGYTF. The DNA of the CDR3 is TGCAGCGTTGGCTCGACAGCCTATGGCTACACCTTC.

The chain employs TRBV14 and TRBJ1-5, with 9 bases fitting TRBD1. This CDR3 is built from 14 residues. The V segment lost 11 bases and the J segment 6 bases; nucleotides outside the gene matches: 11. Germline V CDR1 and CDR2: SGHDN, FVKESK. DNA for the CDR3: TGTGCCGGAAGGGGGACAGGGCTCACTCAGCCCCAGCATTTT. Protein sequence: CAGRGTGLTQPQHF. The full variable domain, completed using reference TRBV14 and TRBJ1-5, is EAGVTQFPSHSVIEKGQTVTLRCDPISGHDNLYWYRRVMGKEIKFLLHFVKESKQDESGMPNNRFLAERTGGTYSTLKVQPAELEDSGVYFCAGRGTGLTQPQHFGDGTRLSIL.

The sample holds one count of this clone. The V and J genes are TRBV7-7 and TRBJ2-1; D is perhaps TRBD2 (5 bases). Per germline, CDR1 SSHAT and CDR2 FNYEAQ (reference sequence). V lost 5 bases and J lost 9, with 11 bases in between. The CDR3 consists of 12 residues. CDR3 in amino acids: CASSPLGVEQFF. CDR3 nucleotides: TGTGCCAGCAGCCCTCTCGGGGTTGAGCAGTTCTTC. Combining the CDR3 with reference TRBV7-7 and TRBJ2-1 gives the whole variable domain GAGVSQSPRYKVTKRGQDVTLRCDPISSHATLYWYQQALGQGPEFLTYFNYEAQPDKSGLPSDRFSAERPEGSISTLTIQRTEQRDSAMYRCASSPLGVEQFFGPGTRLTVL.

This clone was observed a single time. CDR3 sequence (DNA): TGTGCCAGCAGCTTCGGACACCGAGGAGGCTACACCTTC. Protein sequence: CASSFGHRGGYTF. The V call is TRBV5-4, the J call TRBJ1-2; tentative D call: TRBD1 (5 bases). The CDR3 length is 13 residues. V was cut by 2 bases and J by 8 bases, with 13 bases left in between. Germline V gene sequence: CDR1 SGHNT, CDR2 YYREEE (reference sequence).